The clone carrying this TCR beta chain was seen a few times. The data were obtained in a study of early T cells in non-severe SARS-CoV-2 infection. Turning to the study itself: From unsorted whole blood, bulk RNA was sequenced, and the chains remained unpaired.

Germline CDR1 reads MNHEY; CDR2 reads SVGAGI. The CDR3 consists of 15 residues. J gave up 3 bases and V 6 bases, and 8 bases lay outside the gene matches. The TCR library protocol was used to attach unique molecular identifiers. These identifiers were attached to individual cDNA molecules. MiXCR, applied by TCRdb to the 5' RACE reads, yields one record per CDR3 protein. Of approximately 89,000 distinct CDR3 sequences detected, more than 13% appear once; the ten largest clones hold around 3.3%. Sequences were obtained from whole blood. The V call is TRBV6-5, the J call TRBJ2-1, with 7 bases lining up with TRBD1. This receptor was obtained from an adult who was a healthcare worker with PCR-confirmed SARS-CoV-2 infection or an uninfected control (not recorded which). The CDR3 DNA reads as TGTGCCAGCAGCATGGACAGGTCCCGCTACAATGAGCAGTTCTTC. This codes for CASSMDRSRYNEQFF.